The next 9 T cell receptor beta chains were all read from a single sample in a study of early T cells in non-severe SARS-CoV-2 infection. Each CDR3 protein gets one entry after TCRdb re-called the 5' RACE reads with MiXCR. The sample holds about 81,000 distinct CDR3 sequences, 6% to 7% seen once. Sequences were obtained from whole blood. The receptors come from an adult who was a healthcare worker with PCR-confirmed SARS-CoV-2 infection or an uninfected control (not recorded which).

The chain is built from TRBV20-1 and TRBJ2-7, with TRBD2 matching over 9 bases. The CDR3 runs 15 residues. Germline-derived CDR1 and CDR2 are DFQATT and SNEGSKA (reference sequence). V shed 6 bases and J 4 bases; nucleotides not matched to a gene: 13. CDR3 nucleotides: TGCAGTGCCAGTCTATCTAGCGGGATTACTTACGAGCAGTACTTC. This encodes CSASLSSGITYEQYF.

The CDR3 nucleotides read TGTGCCAGCAGTTACGGAATGCAGCGGGAAAAAAATGAGCAGTTCTTC. Translated, it gives CASSYGMQREKNEQFF. The gene calls are TRBV6-2 or TRBV6-3 and TRBJ2-1; TRBD2 agrees at 7 bases. This CDR3 has 16 residues. CDR1 is MNHEY and CDR2 is SVGEGT in the germline V gene. Trimming cost V 2 bases and J 7 bases; bases outside gene matches: 11.

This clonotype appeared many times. Here the CDR3 DNA reads TGTGCCAGCAGCTTGGGACAGGGCTTCGTTGAAGCTTTCTTT. Translated, it gives CASSLGQGFVEAFF. The chain links TRBV5-5 to TRBJ1-1; 7 bases agree with TRBD1. Germline lookup yields CDR1 SGHKS and CDR2 YYEKEE (reference sequence). J gave up 7 bases and V 0 bases, and 6 bases lay outside the gene matches. The CDR3 is 14 residues long.

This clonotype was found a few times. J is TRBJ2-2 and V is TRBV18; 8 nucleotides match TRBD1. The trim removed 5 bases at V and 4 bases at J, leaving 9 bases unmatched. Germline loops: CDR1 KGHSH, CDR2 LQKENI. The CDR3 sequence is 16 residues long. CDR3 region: CASSAIRDRLTGELFF. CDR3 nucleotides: TGTGCCAGCTCAGCCATCCGGGACAGGCTCACCGGGGAGCTGTTTTTT.

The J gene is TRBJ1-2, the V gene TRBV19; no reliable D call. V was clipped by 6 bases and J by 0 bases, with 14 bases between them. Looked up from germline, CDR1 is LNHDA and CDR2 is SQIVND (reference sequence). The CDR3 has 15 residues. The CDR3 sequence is CASRLREGANYGYTF. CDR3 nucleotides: TGTGCCAGTAGGCTACGGGAGGGCGCTAACTATGGCTACACCTTC.

CDR3 sequence (DNA): TGCAGCGTCGGGAGGACAGGGGAGCTGTTTTTT. It encodes CSVGRTGELFF. V and J are TRBV29-1 and TRBJ2-2; 7 bases line up with TRBD2. CDR1 is SQVTM and CDR2 is ANQGSEA in the germline V gene. The CDR3 loop spans 11 amino acids. With V trimmed by 6 bases and J by 8 bases, 3 bases remained unmatched.

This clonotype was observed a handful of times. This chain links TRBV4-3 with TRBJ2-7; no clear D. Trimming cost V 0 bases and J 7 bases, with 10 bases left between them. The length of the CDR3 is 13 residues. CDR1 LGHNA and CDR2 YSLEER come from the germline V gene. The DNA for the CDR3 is TGCGCCAGCAGCCAAGACCTCTTCGGGGAGCAGTACTTC. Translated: CASSQDLFGEQYF.

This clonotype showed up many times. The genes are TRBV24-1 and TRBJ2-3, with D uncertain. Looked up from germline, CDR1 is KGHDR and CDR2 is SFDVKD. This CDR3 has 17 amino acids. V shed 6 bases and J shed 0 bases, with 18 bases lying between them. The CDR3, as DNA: TGTGCCACCAGTCCCGGCACCCCCAGCCTCAGCACAGATACGCAGTATTTT. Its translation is CATSPGTPSLSTDTQYF.

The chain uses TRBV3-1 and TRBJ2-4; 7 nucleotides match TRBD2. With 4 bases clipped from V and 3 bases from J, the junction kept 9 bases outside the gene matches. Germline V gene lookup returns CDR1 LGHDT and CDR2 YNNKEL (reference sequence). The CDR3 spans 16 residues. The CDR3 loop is CASSPSAGRVKNIQYF. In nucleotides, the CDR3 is TGTGCCAGCAGCCCCTCCGCGGGGAGGGTCAAAAACATTCAGTACTTC.